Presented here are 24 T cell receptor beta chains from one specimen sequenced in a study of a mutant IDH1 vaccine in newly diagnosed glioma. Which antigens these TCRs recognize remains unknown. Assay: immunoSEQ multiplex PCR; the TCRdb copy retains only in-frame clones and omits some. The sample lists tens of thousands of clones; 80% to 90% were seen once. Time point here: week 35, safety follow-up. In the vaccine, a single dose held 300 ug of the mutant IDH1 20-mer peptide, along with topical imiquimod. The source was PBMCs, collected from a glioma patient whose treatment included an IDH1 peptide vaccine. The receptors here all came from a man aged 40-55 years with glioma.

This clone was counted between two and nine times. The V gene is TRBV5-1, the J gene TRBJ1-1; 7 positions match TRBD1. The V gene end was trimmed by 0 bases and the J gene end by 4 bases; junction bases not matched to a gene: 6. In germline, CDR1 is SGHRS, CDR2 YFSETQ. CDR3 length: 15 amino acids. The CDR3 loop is CASSLANQGGTEAFF. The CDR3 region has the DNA TGCGCCAGCAGCTTGGCCAACCAGGGGGGCACTGAAGCTTTCTTT.

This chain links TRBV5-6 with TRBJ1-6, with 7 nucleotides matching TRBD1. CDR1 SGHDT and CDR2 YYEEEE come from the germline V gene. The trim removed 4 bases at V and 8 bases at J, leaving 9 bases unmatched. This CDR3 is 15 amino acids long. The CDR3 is CASSPRTGADSPLHF. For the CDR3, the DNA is TGTGCCAGCAGCCCCCGGACAGGTGCGGATTCACCCCTCCACTTT.

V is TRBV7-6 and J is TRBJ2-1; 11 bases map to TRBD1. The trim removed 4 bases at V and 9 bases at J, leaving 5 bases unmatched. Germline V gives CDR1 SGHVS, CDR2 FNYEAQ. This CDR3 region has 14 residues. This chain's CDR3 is CASSSGTGGREQFF. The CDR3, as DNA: TGTGCCAGCAGCTCCGGGACAGGGGGACGTGAGCAGTTCTTC.

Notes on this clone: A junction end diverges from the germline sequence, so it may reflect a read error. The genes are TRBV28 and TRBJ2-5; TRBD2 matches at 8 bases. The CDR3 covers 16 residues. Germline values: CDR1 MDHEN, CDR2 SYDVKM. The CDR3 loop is CASSSHGGGRREAQYF. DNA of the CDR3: TGTGCCAGCAGTTCCCATGGCGGGGGGCGGAGAGAGGCCCAGTACTTC.

As DNA, the CDR3 is TGTGCCAGCAGCTGGGCGGGGGACACTGAAGCTTTCTTT. It specifies CASSWAGDTEAFF. This chain links TRBV7-6 with TRBJ1-1; the D gene is possibly TRBD1 (5 bases). CDR3 length: 13 residues. CDR1 and CDR2 from the germline V gene are SGHVS and FNYEAQ. With 4 bases removed from V and 3 bases from J, the gap between germline ends came to 9 bases.

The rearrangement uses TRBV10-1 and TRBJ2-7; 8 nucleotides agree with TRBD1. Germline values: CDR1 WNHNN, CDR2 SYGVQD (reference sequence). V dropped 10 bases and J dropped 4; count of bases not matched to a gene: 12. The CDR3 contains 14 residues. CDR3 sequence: CATSSSDRAYEQYV. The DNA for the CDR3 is TGCGCCACCTCCTCCTCGGACAGGGCATACGAGCAGTACGTC.

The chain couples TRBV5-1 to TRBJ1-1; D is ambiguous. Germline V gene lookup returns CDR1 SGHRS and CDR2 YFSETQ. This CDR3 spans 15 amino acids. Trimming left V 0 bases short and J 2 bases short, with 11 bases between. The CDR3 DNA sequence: TGCGCCAGCAGCTTGGTGGACTACCTCAACACTGAAGCTTTCTTT. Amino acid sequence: CASSLVDYLNTEAFF.

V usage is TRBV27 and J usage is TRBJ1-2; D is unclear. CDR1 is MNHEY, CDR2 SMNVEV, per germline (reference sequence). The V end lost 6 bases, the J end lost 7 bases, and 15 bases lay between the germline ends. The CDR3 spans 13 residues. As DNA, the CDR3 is TGTGCCAGCAGGACTCTCGGAAGGGCTGGCTACACCTTC. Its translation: CASRTLGRAGYTF.

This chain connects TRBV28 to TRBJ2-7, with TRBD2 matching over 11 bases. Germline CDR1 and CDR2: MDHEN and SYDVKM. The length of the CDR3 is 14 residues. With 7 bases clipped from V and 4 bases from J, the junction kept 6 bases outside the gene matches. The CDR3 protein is CASTLAGGPYEQYF. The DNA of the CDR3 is TGTGCCAGCACCTTAGCGGGAGGGCCTTACGAGCAGTACTTC.

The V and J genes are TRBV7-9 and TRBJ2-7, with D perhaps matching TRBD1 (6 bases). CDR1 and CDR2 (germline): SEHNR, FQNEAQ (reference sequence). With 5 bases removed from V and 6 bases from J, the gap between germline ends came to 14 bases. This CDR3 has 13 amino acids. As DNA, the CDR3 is TGTGCCAGCAGCCCCGGACAGCAAACCGAGCAGTACTTC. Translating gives CASSPGQQTEQYF.

The CDR3 here is CASRDTNRNTEAFF. The DNA of the CDR3 is TGTGCCAGCCGGGACACAAACAGAAACACTGAAGCTTTCTTT. The chain couples TRBV6-4 to TRBJ1-1; D possibly corresponds to TRBD1 (6 bases). Trimming removed 8 bases at V and 2 bases at J, with 15 bases between. The CDR3 consists of 14 residues. Germline V gene sequence: CDR1 MRHNA, CDR2 SNTAGT.

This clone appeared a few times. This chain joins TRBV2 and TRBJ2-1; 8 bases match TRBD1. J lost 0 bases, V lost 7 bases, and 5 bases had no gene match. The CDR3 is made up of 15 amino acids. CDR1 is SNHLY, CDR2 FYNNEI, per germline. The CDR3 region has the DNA TGTGCCAGCACCAGGGGGCTCAGCTCCTACAATGAGCAGTTCTTC. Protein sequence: CASTRGLSSYNEQFF.

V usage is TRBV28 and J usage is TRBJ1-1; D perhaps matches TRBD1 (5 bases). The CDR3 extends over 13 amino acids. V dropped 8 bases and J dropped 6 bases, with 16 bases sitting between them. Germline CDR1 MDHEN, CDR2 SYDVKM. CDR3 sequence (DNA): TGTGCCAGCCGTCTCGGGGGAAAAGCTGAAGCTTTCTTT. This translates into CASRLGGKAEAFF.

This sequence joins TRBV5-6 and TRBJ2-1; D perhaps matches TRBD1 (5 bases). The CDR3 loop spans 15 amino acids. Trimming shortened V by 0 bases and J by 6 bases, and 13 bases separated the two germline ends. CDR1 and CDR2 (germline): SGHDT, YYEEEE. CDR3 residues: CASSLVYGAGNEQFF. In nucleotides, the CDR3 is TGTGCCAGCAGCTTGGTCTATGGGGCTGGCAATGAGCAGTTCTTC.

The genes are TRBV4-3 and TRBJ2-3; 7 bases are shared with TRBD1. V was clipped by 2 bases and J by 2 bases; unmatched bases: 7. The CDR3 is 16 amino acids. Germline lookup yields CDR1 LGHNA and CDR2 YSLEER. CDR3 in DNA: TGCGCCAGCAGCCAAACACCGGGACAGCCCACAGATACGCAGTATTTT. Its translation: CASSQTPGQPTDTQYF.

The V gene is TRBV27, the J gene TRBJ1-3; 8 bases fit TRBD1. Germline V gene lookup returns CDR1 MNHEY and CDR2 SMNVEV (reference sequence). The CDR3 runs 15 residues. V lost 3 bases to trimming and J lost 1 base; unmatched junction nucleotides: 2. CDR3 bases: TGTGCCAGCAGTTTGACAGGGGATTCTGGAAACACCATATATTTT. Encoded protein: CASSLTGDSGNTIYF.

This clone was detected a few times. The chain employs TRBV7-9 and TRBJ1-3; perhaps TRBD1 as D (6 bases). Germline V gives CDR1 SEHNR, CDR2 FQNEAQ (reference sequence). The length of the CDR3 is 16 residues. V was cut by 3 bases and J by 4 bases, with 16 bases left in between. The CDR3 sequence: CASSFMTGSVGNTIYF. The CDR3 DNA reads TGTGCCAGCAGCTTCATGACAGGCAGTGTAGGAAACACCATATATTTT.

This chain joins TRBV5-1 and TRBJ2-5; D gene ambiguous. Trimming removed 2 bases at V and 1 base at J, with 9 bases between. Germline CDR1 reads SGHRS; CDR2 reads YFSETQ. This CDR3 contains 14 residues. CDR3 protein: CASSLNGFQETQYF. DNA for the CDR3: TGCGCCAGCAGCTTAAATGGGTTCCAAGAGACCCAGTACTTC. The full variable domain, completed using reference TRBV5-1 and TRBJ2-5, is KAGVTQTPRYLIKTRGQQVTLSCSPISGHRSVSWYQQTPGQGLQFLFEYFSETQRNKGNFPGRFSGRQFSNSRSEMNVSTLELGDSALYLCASSLNGFQETQYFGPGTRLLVL.

The CDR3 region has the DNA TGTGCCAGCAGCGGAGGGGGTAGCTCCTACAATGAGCAGTTCTTC. Protein: CASSGGGSSYNEQFF. This chain uses TRBV11-2 with TRBJ2-1; D is perhaps TRBD1 or TRBD2 (6 bases each). The CDR3 consists of 15 residues. V shed 5 bases and J shed 0 bases, with 11 bases lying between them. Per the germline V gene, CDR1 is SGHAT and CDR2 is FQNNGV.

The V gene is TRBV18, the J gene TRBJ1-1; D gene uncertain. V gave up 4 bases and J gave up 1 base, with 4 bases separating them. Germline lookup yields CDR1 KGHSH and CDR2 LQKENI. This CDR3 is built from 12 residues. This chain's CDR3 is CASSQGNTEAFF. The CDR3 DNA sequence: TGTGCCAGCTCACAGGGGAACACTGAAGCTTTCTTT.

The CDR3 is CASSQDIFANTEAFF. The CDR3 bases are TGTGCCAGCAGCCAAGACATATTTGCAAACACTGAAGCTTTCTTT. V is TRBV4-2 and J is TRBJ1-1; D call uncertain. Trimming pared 0 bases from V and 2 bases from J, leaving 10 bases between. Germline CDR1 is LGHNA and CDR2 is YNFKEQ. The CDR3 contains 15 residues.

CDR3 residues: CASSFTGHGELFF. The CDR3 DNA follows: TGTGCCAGCAGCTTTACAGGGCACGGGGAGCTGTTTTTT. The chain carries TRBV5-6 and TRBJ2-2; tentative D call: TRBD1 (6 bases). From germline, CDR1 is SGHDT and CDR2 YYEEEE. V lost 2 bases, J lost 7 bases, and 9 bases lay in between. The CDR3 is 13 residues long.

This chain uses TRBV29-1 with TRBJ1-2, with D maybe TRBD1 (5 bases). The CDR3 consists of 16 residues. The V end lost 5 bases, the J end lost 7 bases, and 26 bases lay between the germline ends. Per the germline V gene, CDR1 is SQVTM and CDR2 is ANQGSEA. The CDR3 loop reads CSVPRGAGISSSGYTF. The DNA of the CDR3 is TGCAGCGTTCCCAGAGGAGCAGGGATTAGTTCGAGTGGCTACACCTTC.

Here the CDR3 DNA reads TGTGCCACCAGCAGAGCAGGGGAGGGGAATGAAAAACTGTTTTTT. Translated: CATSRAGEGNEKLFF. The gene calls are TRBV15 and TRBJ1-4, with D possibly being TRBD1 (6 bases). With 1 base removed from V and 5 bases from J, the gap between germline ends came to 11 bases. This CDR3 is 15 amino acids long. The germline gives CDR1 LNHNV, CDR2 YYDKDF (reference sequence). Using reference TRBV15 and TRBJ1-4 for the parts outside the CDR3, the full variable domain is DAMVIQNPRYQVTQFGKPVTLSCSQTLNHNVMYWYQQKSSQAPKLLFHYYDKDFNNEADTPDNFQSRRPNTSFCFLDIRSPGLGDTAMYLCATSRAGEGNEKLFFGSGTQLSVL.